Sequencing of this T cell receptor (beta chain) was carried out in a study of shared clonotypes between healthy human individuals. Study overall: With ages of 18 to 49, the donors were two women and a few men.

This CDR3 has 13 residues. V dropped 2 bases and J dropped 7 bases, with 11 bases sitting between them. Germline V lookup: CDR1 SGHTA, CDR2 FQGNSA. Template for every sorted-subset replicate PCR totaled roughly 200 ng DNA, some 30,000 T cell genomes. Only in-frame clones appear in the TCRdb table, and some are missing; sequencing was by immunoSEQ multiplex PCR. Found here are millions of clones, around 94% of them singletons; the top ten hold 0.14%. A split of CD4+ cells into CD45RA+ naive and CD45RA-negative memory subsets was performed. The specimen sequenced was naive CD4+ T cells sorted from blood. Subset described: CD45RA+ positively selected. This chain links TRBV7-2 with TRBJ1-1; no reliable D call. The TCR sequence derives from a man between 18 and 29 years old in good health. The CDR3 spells CASSLRGMDEAFF. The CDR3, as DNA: TGTGCCAGCAGCTTACGTGGGATGGATGAAGCTTTCTTT.